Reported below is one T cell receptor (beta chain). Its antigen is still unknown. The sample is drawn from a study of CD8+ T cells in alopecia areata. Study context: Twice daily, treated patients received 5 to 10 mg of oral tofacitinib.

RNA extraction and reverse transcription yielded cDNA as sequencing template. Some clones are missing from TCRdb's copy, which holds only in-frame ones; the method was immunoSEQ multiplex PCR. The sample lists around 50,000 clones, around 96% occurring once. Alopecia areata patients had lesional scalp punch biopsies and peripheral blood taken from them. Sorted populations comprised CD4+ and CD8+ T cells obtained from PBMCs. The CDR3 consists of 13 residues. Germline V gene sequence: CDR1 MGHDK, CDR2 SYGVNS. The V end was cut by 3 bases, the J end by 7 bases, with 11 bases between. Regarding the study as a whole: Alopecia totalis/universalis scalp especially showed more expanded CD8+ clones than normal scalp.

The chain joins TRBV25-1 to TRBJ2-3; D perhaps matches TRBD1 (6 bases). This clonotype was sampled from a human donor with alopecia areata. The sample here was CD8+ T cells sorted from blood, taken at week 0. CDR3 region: CASSEAGDYTQYF. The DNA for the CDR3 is TGTGCCAGCAGTGAGGCAGGGGATTATACGCAGTATTTT.